These 2 T cell receptor beta chains originate from one sample sequenced in a study of memory CD4+ T cells and cytomegalovirus serostatus. Single viable CD3+CD4+CD8-CD45RO+ cells were sorted as the memory CD4+ T cells. This table comes from immunoSEQ multiplex PCR, and its TCRdb copy is limited to in-frame clones, with some not included. The table includes around 38,000 clones, 76% detected once. Sequencing was carried out using memory CD4+ T cells from blood. These receptors came from an adult in good health and CMV-seronegative.

The chain recombines TRBV11-2 with TRBJ1-1, with 11 nucleotides matching TRBD1. The germline gives CDR1 SGHAT, CDR2 FQNNGV. The CDR3 runs to 15 residues. J was trimmed by 3 bases and V by 3 bases; bases with no gene match: 3. The CDR3 DNA reads as TGTGCCAGCAGCTTCAGGGACAGGGGGTACACTGAAGCTTTCTTT. The encoded protein is CASSFRDRGYTEAFF.

The rearrangement uses TRBV27 and TRBJ1-2; TRBD1 agrees at 10 bases. The CDR3 has 14 residues. Germline V gives CDR1 MNHEY, CDR2 SMNVEV (reference sequence). V was clipped by 5 bases and J by 7 bases; unmatched bases: 7. The CDR3 nucleotides read TGTGCCAGCAGTCCCCGACAGGGGGCCTCTGGCTACACCTTC. Translated, it gives CASSPRQGASGYTF.